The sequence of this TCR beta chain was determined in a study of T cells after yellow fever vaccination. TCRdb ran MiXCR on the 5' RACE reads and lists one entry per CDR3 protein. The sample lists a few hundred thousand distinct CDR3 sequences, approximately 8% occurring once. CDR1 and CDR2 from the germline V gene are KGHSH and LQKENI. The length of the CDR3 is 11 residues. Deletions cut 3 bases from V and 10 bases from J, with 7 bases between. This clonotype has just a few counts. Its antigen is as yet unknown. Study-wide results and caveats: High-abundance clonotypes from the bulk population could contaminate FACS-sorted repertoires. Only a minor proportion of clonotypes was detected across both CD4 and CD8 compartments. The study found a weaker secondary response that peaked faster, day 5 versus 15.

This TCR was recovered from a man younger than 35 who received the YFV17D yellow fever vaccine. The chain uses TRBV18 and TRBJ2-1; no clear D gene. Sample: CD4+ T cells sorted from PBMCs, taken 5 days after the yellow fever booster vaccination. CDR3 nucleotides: TGTGCCAGCTCACCGTCGACAGAGCAGTTCTTC. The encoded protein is CASSPSTEQFF.